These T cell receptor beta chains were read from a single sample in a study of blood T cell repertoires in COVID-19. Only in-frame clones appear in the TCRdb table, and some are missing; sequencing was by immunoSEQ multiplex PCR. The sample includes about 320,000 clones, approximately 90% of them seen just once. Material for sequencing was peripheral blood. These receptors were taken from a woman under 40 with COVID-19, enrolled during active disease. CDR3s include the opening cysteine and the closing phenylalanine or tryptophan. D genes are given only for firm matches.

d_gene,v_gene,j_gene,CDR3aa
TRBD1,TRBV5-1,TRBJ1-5,CASSLPPDRKGGGLRRGQPQHF
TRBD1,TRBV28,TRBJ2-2,CASSLSSGGLTGELFF
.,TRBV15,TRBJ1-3,CATSRVGGGDPGNTIYF
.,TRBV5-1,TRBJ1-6,CASSLQSSYNSPLHF
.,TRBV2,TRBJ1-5,CASSEGRRLNQPQHF
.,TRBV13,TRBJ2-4,CASSHRVRLAKNIQYF
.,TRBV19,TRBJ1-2,CASSPTGDYGYTF
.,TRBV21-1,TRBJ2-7,CASKPDRGEGYEQYF
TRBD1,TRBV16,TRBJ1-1,CASSQQGANTEAFF
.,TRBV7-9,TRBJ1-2,CASSLTNYGYTF
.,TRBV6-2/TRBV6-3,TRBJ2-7,CASSPGQRGTYEQYF
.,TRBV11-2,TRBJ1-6,CASSLNSGTSNSPLHF
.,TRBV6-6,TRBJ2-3,CASSYGGARTDTQYF
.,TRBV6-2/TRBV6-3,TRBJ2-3,CASSNDVRGQYF
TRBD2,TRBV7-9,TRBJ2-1,CASSSGLAGTSYNEQFF
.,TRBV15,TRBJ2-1,CATGSLGGDEQFF
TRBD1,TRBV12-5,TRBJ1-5,CASGFGDRPNQPQHF
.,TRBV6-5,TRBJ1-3,CASASSGNTIYF
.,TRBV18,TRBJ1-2,CASSPRDLKGDGYTF
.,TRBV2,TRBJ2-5,CASSVGGGGLETQYF
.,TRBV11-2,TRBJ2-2,CASSPSNTGELFF
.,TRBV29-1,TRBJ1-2,CSVEQAEGYTF
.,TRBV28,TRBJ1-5,CAGRNRASNQPQHF
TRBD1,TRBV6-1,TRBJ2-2,CASSGERQGGTGELFF
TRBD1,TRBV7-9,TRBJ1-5,CASSLSGGYNQPQHF
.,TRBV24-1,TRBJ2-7,CAPYYDEQYF
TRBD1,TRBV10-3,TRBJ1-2,CAISDGRTGSLGYTF
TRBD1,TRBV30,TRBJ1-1,CAWTITGGEAFF
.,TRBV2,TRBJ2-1,CASRLNEQFF
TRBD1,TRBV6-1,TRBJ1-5,CASSEAGTGPYSNQPQHF
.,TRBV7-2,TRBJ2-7,CASSLAWTAYEQYF
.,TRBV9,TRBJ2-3,CASSVAPGQITDTQYF
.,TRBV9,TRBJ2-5,CASSVGQGTETQYF
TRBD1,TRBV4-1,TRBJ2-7,CASSPRDRVGEQYF
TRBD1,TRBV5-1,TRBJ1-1,CASSFGTGAAEAFF
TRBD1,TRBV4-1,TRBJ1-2,CASSHYGQGYGYTF
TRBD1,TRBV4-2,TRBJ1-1,CASSVETGIKEAFF
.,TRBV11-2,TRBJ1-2,CASSLAQAYGYTF
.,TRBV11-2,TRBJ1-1,CASSSLTRNTEAFF
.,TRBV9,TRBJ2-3,CASSVGPTRGDTQYF